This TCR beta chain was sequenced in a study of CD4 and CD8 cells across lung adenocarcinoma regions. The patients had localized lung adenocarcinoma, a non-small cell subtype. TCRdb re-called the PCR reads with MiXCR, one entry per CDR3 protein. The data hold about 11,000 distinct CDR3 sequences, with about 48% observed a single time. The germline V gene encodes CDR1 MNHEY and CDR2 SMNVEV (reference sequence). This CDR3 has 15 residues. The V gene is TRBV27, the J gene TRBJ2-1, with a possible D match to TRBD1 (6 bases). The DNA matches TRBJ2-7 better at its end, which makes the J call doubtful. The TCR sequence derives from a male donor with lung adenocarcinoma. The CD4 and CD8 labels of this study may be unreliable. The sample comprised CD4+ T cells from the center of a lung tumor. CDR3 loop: CASSEGMGALYEQYF. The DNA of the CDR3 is TGTGCCAGCAGCGAAGGTATGGGGGCCCTCTACGAGCAGTACTTC.